The clone carrying this TCR beta chain came up a few times. The sample comes from a study of blood T cell repertoires in COVID-19. The CDR3 has 12 residues. In germline, CDR1 is SNHLY, CDR2 FYNNEI. V was clipped by 9 bases and J by 2 bases, with 10 bases between them. Clones were sequenced by immunoSEQ multiplex PCR, and TCRdb holds only the in-frame ones, with some missing. The table lists some 85,000 clones, less than 85% of them singletons. This chain uses TRBV2 with TRBJ2-5, with D possibly matching TRBD2 (6 bases). The sample was peripheral blood. This sequence originates from an elderly woman with acute or convalescent COVID-19. The CDR3 loop is CARLAYQETQYF. The CDR3 DNA reads TGTGCCAGGCTAGCGTATCAAGAGACCCAGTACTTC.